The 14 T cell receptor beta chains reported below all come from one sample, sequenced in a study of vaccination and CD4 T cells after COVID-19. Regarding treatment: approximately 9-day PBMC culture with coronavirus spike peptide pools or control peptides (ViraFEST assay). An Oncomine TCR Beta short-read assay was used to sequence the DNA from cultured CD4+ T cells. TCRdb recomputed calls from the PCR reads with MiXCR, one row per CDR3 protein. The sample includes thousands of distinct CDR3 sequences, 21% of them seen just once. These receptors have no known antigen. Sequenced sample: CD4+ T cells from blood, cultured in vitro. Receptors originate from a human donor who had recovered from COVID-19.

The V and J genes are TRBV19 and TRBJ1-1; D uncertain. Per germline, CDR1 LNHDA and CDR2 SQIVND (reference sequence). The ends were cut back, 6 bases at V and 4 bases at J, with 9 bases in the middle. The CDR3 runs to 12 residues. CDR3 in amino acids: CASSRVATEAFF. DNA of the CDR3: TGTGCCAGTAGCCGTGTGGCCACTGAAGCTTTCTTT.

This clonotype ranks as medium-sized. The chain employs TRBV5-1 and TRBJ2-2, with D possibly being TRBD1 (5 bases). The CDR3 spans 15 residues. Trimming stripped 4 bases from V and 0 bases from J, with 10 bases between. Germline-derived CDR1 and CDR2 are SGHRS and YFSETQ. The CDR3 bases are TGCGCCAGCAGCCCGACAGTAGCGAACACCGGGGAGCTGTTTTTT. Amino acids: CASSPTVANTGELFF.

This chain's CDR3 is CASSLEQTIQETQYF. The CDR3 region has the DNA TGTGCCAGCAGCTTGGAGCAGACAATTCAAGAGACCCAGTACTTC. The chain combines TRBV5-4 with TRBJ2-5; D is unresolved. Germline CDR1 is SGHNT and CDR2 is YYREEE (reference sequence). Between the trimmed V and J ends, which lost 0 bases and 2 bases, there was a span of 11 bases. CDR3 length equals 15 residues.

This chain connects TRBV12-3 or TRBV12-4 to TRBJ1-2; 8 bases match TRBD1. V shed 2 bases, J shed 6 bases, and the junction held 5 bases outside the gene matches. The CDR3 covers 14 residues. For the CDR3, the DNA is TGTGCCAGCAGTTTATACAGGGGGATGAATGGCTACACCTTC. It is translated as CASSLYRGMNGYTF.

This clonotype has just a few counts. This chain links TRBV30 with TRBJ1-3; 10 bases align to TRBD1. The V gene end was trimmed by 4 bases and the J gene end by 8 bases; junction bases not matched to a gene: 5. Germline V gives CDR1 GTSNPN, CDR2 SVGIG (reference sequence). CDR3 length equals 13 residues. The CDR3 sequence: CAWKWTGGYTIYF. The DNA of the CDR3 is TGTGCCTGGAAATGGACAGGGGGTTACACCATATATTTT.

This clonotype was picked up a small number of times. The chain carries TRBV20-1 and TRBJ2-7, with 9 bases that match TRBD2. The CDR3 contains 13 residues. In germline, CDR1 is DFQATT, CDR2 SNEGSKA (reference sequence). V lost 6 bases to trimming and J lost 5 bases; unmatched junction nucleotides: 8. The CDR3 sequence is CSAAGLAPNEQYF. The CDR3 DNA is TGCAGTGCGGCGGGACTAGCTCCCAACGAGCAGTACTTC.

A few counts support this clonotype. The chain recombines TRBV7-9 with TRBJ1-2; D call uncertain. V lost 7 bases, J lost 6 bases, and 18 bases lay in between. CDR1 is SEHNR, CDR2 FQNEAQ, per germline (reference sequence). This CDR3 has 14 residues. CDR3: CASNSRFSDDGYTF. CDR3 bases: TGTGCCAGCAACTCAAGATTCTCAGATGATGGCTACACCTTC.

This clonotype was seen more than once but under ten times. The genes are TRBV12-2 and TRBJ1-2; the DNA was not compared with TRBD1, the D call given in the table. TRBV12-2 is a pseudogene segment. This CDR3 comprises 18 residues. CDR3 loop: CASRLSATRGRMFYGYTF. The DNA of the CDR3 is TGTGCAAGTCGCTTAAGCGCGACAAGGGGGCGGATGTTCTATGGCTACACCTTC.

This clonotype was seen only a few times. V is TRBV6-1 and J is TRBJ1-2; tentatively, D is TRBD1 (5 bases). Germline lookup yields CDR1 MNHNS and CDR2 SASEGT. This CDR3 is built from 14 residues. Between the trimmed V and J ends, which lost 7 bases and 4 bases, there was a span of 16 bases. CDR3 DNA sequence: TGTGCCAGCACCCAGGGTAGGGGCGTCTATGGCTACACCTTC. This encodes CASTQGRGVYGYTF.

By its share, this clonotype is medium-sized. This rearrangement joins TRBV9 to TRBJ1-6; the D is unclear. Per germline, CDR1 SGDLS and CDR2 YYNGEE. This CDR3 has 11 amino acids. The CDR3 loop reads CAAFHNSPLHF. CDR3 nucleotide sequence: TGTGCAGCCTTCCATAATTCACCCCTCCACTTT. The entire variable domain, with the rest obtained from reference TRBV9 and TRBJ1-6, is as follows: DSGVTQTPKHLITATGQRVTLRCSPRSGDLSVYWYQQSLDQGLQFLIQYYNGEERAKGNILERFSAQQFPDLHSELNLSSLELGDSALYFCAAFHNSPLHFGNGTRLTVT.

This chain connects TRBV20-1 to TRBJ2-1; TRBD2 matches at 11 bases. Germline V gene lookup returns CDR1 DFQATT and CDR2 SNEGSKA (reference sequence). The CDR3 has 15 residues. V dropped 6 bases and J dropped 8; count of bases not matched to a gene: 12. CDR3 nucleotide sequence: TGCAGTGCCAACAACCCTAGCGGGGGGTTCGATGAGCAGTTCTTC. This encodes CSANNPSGGFDEQFF.

This clonotype was found a few times. The chain has TRBV27 and TRBJ1-5; D gene unclear. This CDR3 has 18 residues. Germline values: CDR1 MNHEY, CDR2 SMNVEV (reference sequence). Trimming removed 5 bases from V and 0 bases from J, with 20 bases in between. CDR3 in amino acids: CASSALRITSHSNQPQHF. CDR3 coding DNA: TGTGCCAGCAGTGCCTTACGGATTACATCACATAGCAATCAGCCCCAGCATTTT.

The chain carries TRBV5-4 and TRBJ2-7; D might be TRBD1 (5 bases). The CDR3 runs to 15 residues. Trimming took off 4 bases at V and 6 bases at J, with 20 bases between the two ends. The germline V gene encodes CDR1 SGHNT and CDR2 YYREEE (reference sequence). CDR3 nucleotides: TGTGCCAGCAGCATTGGGCAGGGAACTAATCGCGAGCAGTACTTC. Amino acid sequence: CASSIGQGTNREQYF. Together with reference TRBV5-4 and TRBJ2-7, the CDR3 gives the full variable domain: ETGVTQSPTHLIKTRGQQVTLRCSSQSGHNTVSWYQQALGQGPQFIFQYYREEENGRGNFPPRFSGLQFPNYSSELNVNALELDDSALYLCASSIGQGTNREQYFGPGTRLTVT.

This chain connects TRBV25-1 to TRBJ1-1; D is perhaps TRBD1 (5 bases). Looked up from germline, CDR1 is MGHDK and CDR2 is SYGVNS. The V and J ends lost 2 bases and 5 bases respectively, with 15 bases between them. This CDR3 has 15 residues. CDR3 amino acids: CASSETSRTRTEAFF. CDR3 nucleotide sequence: TGTGCCAGCAGTGAAACGTCCAGGACAAGGACTGAAGCTTTCTTT.